This TCR beta chain was observed in a study of Ad26.COV2.S vaccination and SARS-CoV-2 variants. The sample's treatment: approximately 18 received Ad26.COV2.S at low or high dose, single or two shots; 5 received placebo; per-sample allocation not given. Samples came from day 63 after the first vaccine or placebo injection. An adult of 18-55 years in Boston served as donor. V gave up 5 bases and J gave up 5 bases, with 11 bases separating them. Germline V CDR1 and CDR2: KGHDR, SFDVKD. CDR3 size: 13 residues. A single count supports this clone. What it binds is not known. This table comes from immunoSEQ multiplex PCR, and its TCRdb copy is limited to in-frame clones, with some not included. The sample lists some 340,000 clones, 85% to 90% seen once, with 1.9% in the top ten. Whole-study results and caveats: It was reported that spike-specific CD8+ and CD4+ T cell responses were substantially broad after vaccination. Spike-specific TCR breadth was greater after Ad26.COV2.S than placebo.

The origin of this receptor is a person aged 18-60 years who received the Ad26.COV2.S COVID-19 vaccine or a placebo. The chain is built from TRBV24-1 and TRBJ2-5, with D perhaps matching TRBD1 (6 bases). The specimen was peripheral blood, collected in a trial of Ad26.COV2.S vaccine versus placebo. The CDR3 sequence is CATSGPGEETQYF. In DNA, the CDR3 is TGTGCCACCAGTGGCCCAGGGGAGGAGACCCAGTACTTC.